This T cell receptor (beta chain) was found in a study of blood T cell repertoires in COVID-19. Study details: PBMCs, B-cell-depleted T cells, or T cells were the source of the cDNA or gDNA that made up the material.

CDR3 length: 14 residues. V gave up 9 bases and J gave up 1 base, with 14 bases separating them. CDR1 MGHDK and CDR2 SYGVNS come from the germline V gene. As originally analysed: Amplification of reference gene primers provided the estimated nucleated cell counts. Sequenced by immunoSEQ multiplex PCR; TCRdb stores in-frame clones only, minus some. V, J and clone size reflect that table, while D and trimming were determined from the DNA. The sample includes 100,000 to 150,000 clones, about 70% seen only once; the top ten take around 5.5%. This clone came up once. This clonotype originated in a man aged 55 to 70 with acute or convalescent COVID-19. The gene calls are TRBV25-1 and TRBJ2-3, with D unresolved. Sequenced material: peripheral blood. The CDR3 DNA follows: TGTGCCAGTGCGTACGCCCTGGGCACAGATACGCAGTATTTT. This sequence encodes CASAYALGTDTQYF.